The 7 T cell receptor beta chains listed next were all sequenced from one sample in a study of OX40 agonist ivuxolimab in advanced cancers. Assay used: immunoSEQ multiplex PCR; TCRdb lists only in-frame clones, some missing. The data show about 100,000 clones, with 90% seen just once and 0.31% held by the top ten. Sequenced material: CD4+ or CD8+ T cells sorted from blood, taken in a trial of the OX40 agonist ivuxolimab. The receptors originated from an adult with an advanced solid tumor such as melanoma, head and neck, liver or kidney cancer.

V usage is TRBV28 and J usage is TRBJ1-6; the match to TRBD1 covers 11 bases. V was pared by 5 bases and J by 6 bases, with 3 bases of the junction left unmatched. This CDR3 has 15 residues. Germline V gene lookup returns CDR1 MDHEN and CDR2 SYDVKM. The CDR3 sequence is CASSQGQGGNSPLHF. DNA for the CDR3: TGTGCCAGCAGTCAGGGACAGGGGGGTAATTCACCCCTCCACTTT.

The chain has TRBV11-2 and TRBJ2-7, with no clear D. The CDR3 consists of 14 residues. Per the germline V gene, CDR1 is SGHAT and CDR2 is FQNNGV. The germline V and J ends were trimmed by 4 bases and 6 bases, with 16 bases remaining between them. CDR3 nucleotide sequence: TGTGCCAGCAGCTCTCCCGGGTGGGTCCGCGAGCAGTACTTC. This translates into CASSSPGWVREQYF.

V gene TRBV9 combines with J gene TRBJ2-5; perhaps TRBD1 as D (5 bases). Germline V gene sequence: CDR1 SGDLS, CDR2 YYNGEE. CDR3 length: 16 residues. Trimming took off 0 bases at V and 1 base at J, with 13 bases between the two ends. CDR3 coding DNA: TGTGCCAGCAGCGTAGGTGGTGGGGCAGGCCAAGAGACCCAGTACTTC. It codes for CASSVGGGAGQETQYF.

CDR3 bases: TGTGCCAGCAGCCAAGATCTAGCGGGAGGGCCGGGCACCGGGGAGCTGTTTTTT. Encoded protein: CASSQDLAGGPGTGELFF. The V call is TRBV4-2, the J call TRBJ2-2; TRBD2 aligns across 12 bases. This CDR3 has 18 amino acids. Germline V gene lookup returns CDR1 LGHNA and CDR2 YNFKEQ. The ends lost 0 bases at V and 4 bases at J; junction bases unmatched: 6.

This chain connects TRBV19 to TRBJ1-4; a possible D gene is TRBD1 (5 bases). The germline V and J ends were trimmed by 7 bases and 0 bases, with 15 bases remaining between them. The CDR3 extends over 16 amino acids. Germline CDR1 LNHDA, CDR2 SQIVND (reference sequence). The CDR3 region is CASTAGRFATNEKLFF. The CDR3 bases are TGTGCCAGTACCGCAGGGCGGTTTGCAACTAATGAAAAACTGTTTTTT.

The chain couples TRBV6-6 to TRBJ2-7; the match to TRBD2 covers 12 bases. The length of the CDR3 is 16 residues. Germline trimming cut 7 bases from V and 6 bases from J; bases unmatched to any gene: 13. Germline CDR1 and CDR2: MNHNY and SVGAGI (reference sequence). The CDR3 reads CASTLLLTSGSREQYF. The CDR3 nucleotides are TGTGCCAGCACTCTACTCCTGACTAGCGGGAGTCGCGAGCAGTACTTC.

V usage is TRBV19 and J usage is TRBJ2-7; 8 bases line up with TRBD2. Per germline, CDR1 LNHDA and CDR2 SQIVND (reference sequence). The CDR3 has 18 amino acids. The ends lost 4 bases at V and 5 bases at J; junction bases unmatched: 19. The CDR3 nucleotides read TGTGCCAGTAGTAGGCAGGGTGTCTTCGGGCGGGAGGCCCACGAGCAGTACTTC. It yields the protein CASSRQGVFGREAHEQYF.